This entry features one T cell receptor (beta chain) sequence. These data are taken from a study of control samples from healthy donors and cancer patients. Trimming stripped 4 bases from V and 5 bases from J, with 11 bases between. This CDR3 has 13 residues. CDR1 is SGHTA and CDR2 is FQGNSA in the germline V gene. Measured with immunoSEQ multiplex PCR; TCRdb has only the in-frame clones, and not every one. In the table there are tens of thousands of clones, under 95% of which are singletons. The chain is built from TRBV7-2 and TRBJ1-1; TRBD1 is a possible D gene (6 bases). The receptor comes from a woman between 40 and 50 years old with lung cancer. The sample was PBMCs. CDR3 sequence reads: CASSSQGRTEAFF. The CDR3 nucleotides are TGTGCCAGCAGCTCACAGGGCCGGACTGAAGCTTTCTTT. The full variable domain, in which reference TRBV7-2 and TRBJ1-1 provide the parts outside the CDR3, is GAGVSQSPSNKVTEKGKDVELRCDPISGHTALYWYRQSLGQGLEFLIYFQGNSAPDKSGLPSDRFSAERTGGSVSTLTIQRTQQEDSAVYLCASSSQGRTEAFFGQGTRLTVV.